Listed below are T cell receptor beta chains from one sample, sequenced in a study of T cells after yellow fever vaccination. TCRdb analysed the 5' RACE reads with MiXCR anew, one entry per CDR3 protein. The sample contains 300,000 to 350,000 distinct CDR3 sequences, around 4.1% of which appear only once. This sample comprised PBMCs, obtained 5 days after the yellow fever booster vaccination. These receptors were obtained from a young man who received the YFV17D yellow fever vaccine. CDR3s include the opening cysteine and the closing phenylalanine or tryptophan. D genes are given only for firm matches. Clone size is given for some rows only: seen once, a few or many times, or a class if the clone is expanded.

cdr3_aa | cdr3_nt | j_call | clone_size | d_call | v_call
CATMEGEGAPNQPQHF | TGTGCCACCATGGAGGGGGAGGGGGCTCCTAATCAGCCCCAGCATTTT | TRBJ1-5 | . | TRBD1 | TRBV24-1
CASSLSFGWNTEAFF | TGTGCCAGCAGTTTGTCTTTTGGGTGGAACACTGAAGCTTTCTTT | TRBJ1-1 | few | . | TRBV12-3/TRBV12-4
CSANGGGGTQETQYF | TGCAGTGCCAACGGGGGCGGGGGGACCCAAGAGACCCAGTACTTC | TRBJ2-5 | many | TRBD2 | TRBV20-1
CSPRGTGTDTQYF | TGCAGCCCACGGGGGACTGGCACAGATACGCAGTATTTT | TRBJ2-3 | . | . | TRBV20-1
CASNRGQGGYTF | TGTGCCAGCAATAGGGGCCAAGGCGGCTACACCTTC | TRBJ1-2 | few | . | TRBV12-3/TRBV12-4
CASSQEGAGKTYRGYTF | TGCGCCAGCAGCCAAGAGGGGGCAGGGAAGACTTACCGGGGCTACACCTTC | TRBJ1-2 | . | . | TRBV4-1
CASRPPTSRHTGELFF | TGTGCCAGCAGGCCTCCGACTAGCCGACACACCGGGGAGCTGTTTTTT | TRBJ2-2 | few | TRBD2 | TRBV6-6
CASSSTGTVGGELFF | TGTGCCAGCAGTTCGACCGGGACAGTAGGCGGGGAGCTGTTTTTT | TRBJ2-2 | few | TRBD1 | TRBV6-5
CASSDGQGKGGYTF | TGCGCCAGCAGCGACGGACAGGGAAAGGGTGGCTACACCTTC | TRBJ1-2 | . | TRBD1 | TRBV5-1
CASSASPWGQPQHF | TGTGCCAGCAGCGCGAGTCCGTGGGGTCAGCCCCAGCATTTT | TRBJ1-5 | . | . | TRBV9
CASSPGIAAYRIETQYF | TGTGCCAGCTCACCCGGGATCGCAGCTTATCGGATAGAGACCCAGTACTTC | TRBJ2-5 | many | . | TRBV18
CSARDGREMNTEAFF | TGCAGTGCTAGAGATGGAAGGGAAATGAACACTGAAGCTTTCTTT | TRBJ1-1 | many | . | TRBV20-1
CASSVGNGGTDTQYF | TGTGCCAGCAGCGTAGGTAACGGTGGCACAGATACGCAGTATTTT | TRBJ2-3 | . | . | TRBV9
CASSSLQRGKTGELFF | TGTGCCAGCAGTTCCTTACAGCGGGGGAAGACCGGGGAGCTGTTTTTT | TRBJ2-2 | many | TRBD2 | TRBV6-2/TRBV6-3
CASSAVGIETQYF | TGTGCCAGCAGTGCCGTGGGGATTGAGACCCAGTACTTC | TRBJ2-5 | many | . | TRBV6-1
CASVGQNSYEQYF | TGTGCCAGCGTAGGGCAGAACTCCTACGAGCAGTACTTC | TRBJ2-7 | few | . | TRBV27
CSARPLAGVTDTQYF | TGCAGTGCTAGACCCCTAGCGGGGGTCACAGATACGCAGTATTTT | TRBJ2-3 | many | TRBD2 | TRBV20-1
CASSFAGTGGNEQFF | TGTGCCAGCAGCTTTGCGGGGACAGGGGGGAATGAGCAGTTCTTC | TRBJ2-1 | . | TRBD1 | TRBV11-3
CASSTGYQPQHF | TGTGCCAGCAGTACAGGGTATCAGCCCCAGCATTTT | TRBJ1-5 | few | . | TRBV12-3/TRBV12-4
CASSFLRDSSYNSPLHF | TGTGCCAGCAGTTTTTTGAGGGACAGCTCCTATAATTCACCCCTCCACTTT | TRBJ1-6 | few | TRBD1 | TRBV28
CASSLRVDGELFF | TGTGCCAGCAGCCTCAGGGTAGACGGGGAGCTGTTTTTT | TRBJ2-2 | few | . | TRBV7-2
CASSTGEGGPYNEQFF | TGTGCCAGCAGCACCGGGGAGGGGGGGCCCTACAATGAGCAGTTCTTC | TRBJ2-1 | few | . | TRBV9
CASSSSELGELFF | TGTGCCAGCAGTTCCTCTGAGCTCGGGGAGCTGTTTTTT | TRBJ2-2 | few | . | TRBV12-3/TRBV12-4
CASSLALTSGDTQYF | TGTGCCAGCAGCCTAGCCCTGACTAGCGGAGATACGCAGTATTTT | TRBJ2-3 | . | TRBD2 | TRBV3-1
CASSRGTSGSTDTQYF | TGTGCCAGCAGCAGGGGGACTAGCGGGTCCACAGATACGCAGTATTTT | TRBJ2-3 | . | TRBD2 | TRBV7-9
CASSYRAGRQETQYF | TGTGCCAGCAGTTATCGGGCGGGGCGACAAGAGACCCAGTACTTC | TRBJ2-5 | many | . | TRBV6-5
CASSLTMVGQPQHF | TGTGCCAGCAGTTTAACGATGGTGGGCCAGCCCCAGCATTTT | TRBJ1-5 | . | . | TRBV27
CASSADRAYEQYF | TGTGCCAGCTCCGCTGACAGGGCTTACGAGCAGTACTTC | TRBJ2-7 | . | TRBD1 | TRBV18
CASSLAAKSSTDTQYF | TGCGCCAGCAGCCTCGCGGCGAAATCTAGCACAGATACGCAGTATTTT | TRBJ2-3 | many | . | TRBV5-1
CASSLLFRGRYTEAFF | TGTGCCAGCAGTTTACTATTCAGGGGGCGATACACTGAAGCTTTCTTT | TRBJ1-1 | few | TRBD1 | TRBV28
CASRGQGRSYNEQFF | TGTGCCAGCAGGGGACAGGGGCGATCCTACAATGAGCAGTTCTTC | TRBJ2-1 | . | TRBD1 | TRBV2
CSARTGSSYEQYF | TGCAGTGCTAGGACAGGATCGTCCTACGAGCAGTACTTC | TRBJ2-7 | many | . | TRBV20-1
CASSLGQVANYGYTF | TGTGCCAGCAGCTTAGGACAGGTGGCTAACTATGGCTACACCTTC | TRBJ1-2 | many | TRBD1 | TRBV5-4
CSGGQGPSYGYTF | TGCAGCGGTGGACAGGGCCCCAGCTATGGCTACACCTTC | TRBJ1-2 | . | TRBD1 | TRBV29-1
CASSPWRAGAPPGEQFF | TGTGCCAGCTCACCGTGGAGAGCGGGGGCCCCCCCTGGTGAGCAGTTCTTC | TRBJ2-1 | . | TRBD2 | TRBV18
CASSPPGGAGGQGEQFF | TGTGCCAGCAGCCCCCCGGGGGGAGCGGGGGGGCAGGGTGAGCAGTTCTTC | TRBJ2-1 | . | TRBD2 | TRBV7-2
CASRSIGGNYGYTF | TGTGCCAGCAGATCCATCGGGGGTAACTATGGCTACACCTTC | TRBJ1-2 | few | . | TRBV6-5